This TCR beta chain was found in a study of CD8+ T cells in alopecia areata. General study points: Among the top 100, expanded CD8+ clones were significantly decreased by tofacitinib, as was scalp clonality.

Remarks on this clone: Its matching antigen is unknown.

RNA, once extracted, was reverse transcribed into cDNA for use as the sequencing template. Repertoires were generated with immunoSEQ multiplex PCR, while TCRdb's copy carries only in-frame clones and drops some. The table includes fewer than 250,000 clones, around three fifths detected once. Treatment noted: oral pan-JAK inhibitor, 5-10 mg twice daily. The source material was CD4+ T cells sorted from blood, sampled at week 24, from a patient treated with tofacitinib. The TCR comes from a human donor with alopecia areata.

The chain's CDR3 is CASSSPRDQETQYF. Written as DNA, the CDR3 is TGTGCCAGCAGCTCCCCCCGTGACCAAGAGACCCAGTACTTC. The chain recombines TRBV7-9 with TRBJ2-5; D unclear. This CDR3 contains 14 residues. V was shortened by 4 bases and J by 0 bases, with 9 bases between the two germline ends. The germline V gene encodes CDR1 SEHNR and CDR2 FQNEAQ (reference sequence).